The 13 T cell receptor beta chains reported below all come from one sample, sequenced in a study of blood T cells in healthy people across ages. Together with a sample-barcoded 5' primer, a J-beta primer mix was included in a second PCR lasting roughly 6 to 12 cycles. TCRdb reprocessed the 5' RACE reads via MiXCR and lists one record per CDR3 protein. This sample has roughly 2 million distinct CDR3 sequences, with about 50% found just once. Specimen: blood. The receptors originated from a woman in her thirties or forties in good health.

The chain uses TRBV7-6 and TRBJ2-1; TRBD1 matches 11 bases. Per the germline V gene, CDR1 is SGHVS and CDR2 is FNYEAQ. The CDR3 has 16 residues. The V and J ends lost 1 base and 8 bases, in that order; junction bases with no gene match: 7. The CDR3 reads CASSLGIGQGADEQFF. In DNA, the CDR3 is TGTGCCAGCAGCTTAGGAATTGGACAGGGGGCGGATGAGCAGTTCTTC.

This clonotype came up a few times. This sequence joins TRBV20-1 and TRBJ1-2; D gene ambiguous. The germline V gene encodes CDR1 DFQATT and CDR2 SNEGSKA (reference sequence). The CDR3 contains 13 residues. V lost 1 base to trimming and J lost 1 base, with 7 bases between them. CDR3 sequence reads: CSARGRINYGYTF. The CDR3 bases are TGCAGTGCTAGAGGACGAATTAACTATGGCTACACCTTC.

This clonotype was observed at least ten times. The rearrangement links TRBV28 to TRBJ2-5; 7 bases are shared with TRBD2. V lost 4 bases, J lost 1 base, and 0 bases stayed unmatched. This CDR3 contains 13 residues. Looked up from germline, CDR1 is MDHEN and CDR2 is SYDVKM. The CDR3 protein is CASSSSGQETQYF. The DNA of the CDR3 is TGTGCCAGCAGTTCTAGCGGCCAAGAGACCCAGTACTTC. Together with reference TRBV28 and TRBJ2-5, the CDR3 gives the full variable domain: DVKVTQSSRYLVKRTGEKVFLECVQDMDHENMFWYRQDPGLGLRLIYFSYDVKMKEKGDIPEGYSVSREKKERFSLILESASTNQTSMYLCASSSSGQETQYFGPGTRLLVL.

The sample holds a few counts of this clonotype. CDR3 amino acids: CASHGQGEVQETQYF. DNA of the CDR3: TGTGCCAGTCACGGACAGGGCGAAGTCCAAGAGACCCAGTACTTC. The chain couples TRBV28 to TRBJ2-5; 8 positions match TRBD1. Germline CDR1 is MDHEN and CDR2 is SYDVKM. This CDR3 is built from 15 residues. The V gene end was trimmed by 9 bases and the J gene end by 1 base; junction bases not matched to a gene: 10.

The chain joins TRBV7-2 to TRBJ2-3, with a weak D call TRBD2 (5 bases). Germline V gene lookup returns CDR1 SGHTA and CDR2 FQGNSA. This CDR3 contains 15 residues. The V gene lost 5 bases and the J gene lost 11 bases, with 23 bases spanning the gap. The CDR3: CASSERVNWPGGQYF. The DNA of the CDR3 is TGTGCCAGCAGCGAGAGGGTAAACTGGCCCGGCGGGCAGTATTTT.

The rearrangement uses TRBV2 and TRBJ2-3; TRBD1 matches 10 bases. Germline lookup yields CDR1 SNHLY and CDR2 FYNNEI. The CDR3 runs 15 residues. Trimming took 8 bases from V and 2 from J; bases not matched to a gene: 7. CDR3 sequence (DNA): TGTGCCAGCGGATCGACAGGGGGCTTCACAGATACGCAGTATTTT. Its protein is CASGSTGGFTDTQYF.

This sequence joins TRBV15 and TRBJ2-3; 11 positions match TRBD2. The germline gives CDR1 LNHNV, CDR2 YYDKDF (reference sequence). Trimming removed 4 bases from V and 3 bases from J; junction bases left unmatched: 3. The CDR3 is 15 amino acids. Written as DNA, the CDR3 is TGTGCCACCAGCAAGACTAGCGGGGCGACAGATACGCAGTATTTT. Translating it yields CATSKTSGATDTQYF.

As regards this clonotype: The junction and the germline gene differ at one end; a read error may be behind it. This chain connects TRBV7-9 to TRBJ2-7; the match to TRBD2 covers 8 bases. The CDR3 runs 15 residues. The germline gives CDR1 SEHNR, CDR2 FQNEAQ (reference sequence). In DNA, the CDR3 is TGTGCCAGCAGCCCCCTCACGCGGGGGGTCTACGAGCGGTACTTC. This translates into CASSPLTRGVYERYF.

The chain combines TRBV5-5 with TRBJ2-6; D uncertain. CDR1 and CDR2 (germline): SGHKS, YYEKEE (reference sequence). This CDR3 has 19 amino acids. Trimming took 1 base from V and 0 from J, leaving 17 bases between them. In nucleotides, the CDR3 is TGTGCCAGCAGCTTGAGTAGGGTGACCTATCTCTCTGGGGCCAACGTCCTGACTTTC. It codes for CASSLSRVTYLSGANVLTF.

CDR3 DNA sequence: TGCAGCGTTGTAGGGCAGGGGAAGGTTGCCGGGGAGCTGTTTTTT. This gives the protein CSVVGQGKVAGELFF. The gene calls are TRBV29-1 and TRBJ2-2, with a weak D call TRBD1 (6 bases). The CDR3 loop spans 15 amino acids. Germline lookup yields CDR1 SQVTM and CDR2 ANQGSEA. Trimming pared 4 bases from V and 6 bases from J, leaving 18 bases between.

The chain couples TRBV5-6 to TRBJ2-5; no clear D. CDR3 length: 13 amino acids. V dropped 3 bases and J dropped 4 bases, with 10 bases sitting between them. Germline assignment: CDR1 SGHDT and CDR2 YYEEEE. The CDR3 spells CASSSLQGETQYF. CDR3 DNA: TGTGCCAGCAGCTCTTTACAAGGAGAGACCCAGTACTTC.

The chain employs TRBV20-1 and TRBJ2-3; D not resolved. V lost 0 bases to trimming and J lost 4 bases, with 8 bases between them. From germline, CDR1 is DFQATT and CDR2 SNEGSKA (reference sequence). The CDR3 spans 13 residues. The CDR3 DNA reads TGCAGTGCTAGAGACGTAAGCGCAGATACGCAGTATTTT. Its protein is CSARDVSADTQYF.

CDR3 amino acids: CASSLGSAGGYQDTQYF. CDR3 DNA sequence: TGCGCCAGCAGCTTGGGCTCTGCGGGGGGATACCAAGATACCCAGTACTTC. This rearrangement joins TRBV5-1 to TRBJ2-7; 8 bases fit TRBD2. Germline assignment: CDR1 SGHRS and CDR2 YFSETQ. V was clipped by 0 bases and J by 10 bases; unmatched bases: 18. The length of the CDR3 is 17 residues. Complete variable domain (other parts from reference TRBV5-1 and TRBJ2-7): KAGVTQTPRYLIKTRGQQVTLSCSPISGHRSVSWYQQTPGQGLQFLFEYFSETQRNKGNFPGRFSGRQFSNSRSEMNVSTLELGDSALYLCASSLGSAGGYQDTQYFGPGTRLTVT.